This TCR beta chain was sequenced in a study of blood T cell repertoires in COVID-19. Study overall: The United States, Italy and Spain were the sources of the acute and convalescent COVID-19 samples.

In the original processing: Estimation of nucleated cell counts was performed using reference gene primer amplification. Clones were read by immunoSEQ multiplex PCR, and TCRdb kept only the in-frame ones, dropping some. The V and J calls and clone size are taken from that table; D and trimming were inferred from the DNA. The sample yields roughly 220,000 clones, about nine tenths seen once. Germline V gene data show CDR1 as LNHDA and CDR2 as SQIVND (reference sequence). With 5 bases clipped from V and 4 bases from J, the junction kept 6 bases outside the gene matches. CDR3 length: 14 residues. The chain recombines TRBV19 with TRBJ1-2; 8 positions agree with TRBD1. The sequenced material came from PBMCs or T cells enriched from blood (not recorded which). The clonotype was recovered from a middle-aged woman with acute COVID-19. CDR3 amino acids: CASSPGGAGYGYTF. DNA of the CDR3: TGTGCCAGTAGTCCAGGGGGCGCCGGCTATGGCTACACCTTC. Variable domain in full (rest from reference TRBV19 and TRBJ1-2): DGGITQSPKYLFRKEGQNVTLSCEQNLNHDAMYWYRQDPGQGLRLIYYSQIVNDFQKGDIAEGYSVSREKKESFPLTVTSAQKNPTAFYLCASSPGGAGYGYTFGSGTRLTVV.